This TCR beta chain was captured in a study of spatial heterogeneity in lung cancer. Across the study: An average of more than ten raw reads was observed per unique TCR and UMI combination.

A distinct unique molecular identifier was carried by each TCR cDNA molecule. TCRdb re-called the 5' RACE reads with MiXCR, one entry per CDR3 protein. The table lists 39,000 or so distinct CDR3 sequences, 7.5% of them singletons. This sample's time point: sample taken at primary tumor resection. In each case, whole RNA from tumor, nontumor lung or frozen PBMC was sequenced unsorted. Patients with untreated early-stage non-small cell lung cancer, numbering 55 to 75, were the donors. Germline-derived CDR1 and CDR2 are SEHNR and FQNEAQ (reference sequence). The CDR3 has 16 amino acids. Trimming cost V 5 bases and J 2 bases; bases outside gene matches: 5. In this sample, this clonotype turned up a few times.

The chain couples TRBV7-9 to TRBJ2-2, with TRBD1 identical over 10 bases. The TCR originated in a male donor with early-stage non-small cell lung cancer. This specimen was PBMCs, taken at surgery. The CDR3 region is CASSAGQGSNTGELFF. CDR3 bases: TGTGCCAGCAGCGCGGGACAGGGGAGTAACACCGGGGAGCTGTTTTTT.